Listed below are T cell receptor beta chains from one sample, sequenced in a study of PD-L1 blockade in urothelial cancer. Only in-frame clones appear in the TCRdb table, and some are missing; sequencing was by immunoSEQ multiplex PCR. The table records fewer than 90,000 clones, 75% to 95% of them present only once. The input for sequencing was PBMCs, taken around atezolizumab (anti-PD-L1) treatment. The receptor set was obtained from a woman aged 80 or over with urothelial cancer. The CDR3 runs from the conserved cysteine through the conserved F or W. The order of the fields is J gene, clone size, V gene, D gene, CDR3 DNA, CDR3 protein. A D gene is named only where the DNA matches it firmly. Only some rows state a clone size, as once, few, many or a class for expanded clones.

J: TRBJ1-4
size: .
V: TRBV5-1
D: .
DNA: TGCGCCAGCAGCAACGCAGGGACTCTTATTGAAAAACTGTTTTTT
CDR3: CASSNAGTLIEKLFF

J: TRBJ1-4
size: .
V: TRBV10-3
D: .
DNA: TGTGCCATCAGTGATGGCGGATTAAATGAAAAACTGTTTTTT
CDR3: CAISDGGLNEKLFF

J: TRBJ2-7
size: .
V: TRBV27
D: .
DNA: TGTGCCAGCAAGTTCTCGGGAAGCTCCTACGAGCAGTACTTC
CDR3: CASKFSGSSYEQYF

J: TRBJ2-1
size: .
V: TRBV2
D: .
DNA: TGTGCCAGCAGCCTAGACGGATCCTACAATGAGCAGTTCTTC
CDR3: CASSLDGSYNEQFF

J: TRBJ1-2
size: .
V: TRBV6-6
D: .
DNA: TGTGCCAGCAGTTACGGGTCGGGGGGCGGCTACACCTTC
CDR3: CASSYGSGGGYTF

J: TRBJ1-2
size: .
V: TRBV28
D: TRBD1
DNA: TGTGCCAGCAGGAGGACAGGCAGTGACTATGGCTACACCTTC
CDR3: CASRRTGSDYGYTF

J: TRBJ1-1
size: .
V: TRBV6-5
D: TRBD1
DNA: TGTGCCAGCAGGCGACAGGGGAACACTGAAGCTTTCTTT
CDR3: CASRRQGNTEAFF

J: TRBJ1-5
size: .
V: TRBV27
D: .
DNA: TGTGCCAGCAGTTTAGGGGCGGGATCATCCCCCCAGCATTTT
CDR3: CASSLGAGSSPQHF

J: TRBJ2-7
size: .
V: TRBV5-6
D: .
DNA: TGTGCCAGCAGCCTGGCGGGGTCCTACGAGCAGTACTTC
CDR3: CASSLAGSYEQYF

J: TRBJ2-7
size: .
V: TRBV30
D: .
DNA: TGTGCCTGGACGGGCGGAGGGTACGAGCAGTACTTC
CDR3: CAWTGGGYEQYF

J: TRBJ2-5
size: .
V: TRBV5-1
D: TRBD2
DNA: TGCGCCAGCAGCTTGGCCGGACTAGCGGGAGGGGAGACCCAGTACTTC
CDR3: CASSLAGLAGGETQYF

J: TRBJ2-3
size: once
V: TRBV6-1
D: .
DNA: TGTGCCACATTTGTTGATACGCAGTATTTT
CDR3: CATFVDTQYF

J: TRBJ2-6
size: .
V: TRBV28
D: .
DNA: TGTGCCAGCAGTTTATGGACAGACTCTGGGGCCAACGTCCTGACTTTC
CDR3: CASSLWTDSGANVLTF

J: TRBJ1-1
size: .
V: TRBV18
D: TRBD1
DNA: TGTGCCAGCTCGCGGGACAGGGGGAAGGACACTGAAGCTTTCTTT
CDR3: CASSRDRGKDTEAFF

J: TRBJ1-2
size: .
V: TRBV5-6
D: .
DNA: TGTGCCAGCAGCCCCCCGAGGACAGTCTATGGCTACACCTTC
CDR3: CASSPPRTVYGYTF

J: TRBJ1-5
size: .
V: TRBV5-6
D: .
DNA: TGTGCCAGCAGCAGAACCAGGGGCCGGGCTCAGCCCCAGCATTTT
CDR3: CASSRTRGRAQPQHF

J: TRBJ1-6
size: .
V: TRBV27
D: .
DNA: TGTGCCAGCGCGCAGGGTAGGGATTCACCCCTCCACTTT
CDR3: CASAQGRDSPLHF

J: TRBJ2-1
size: .
V: TRBV7-3
D: TRBD2
DNA: TGTGCCAGCAGCTCCCTAGCGGGAAAGGGGTCCTACAATGAGCAGTTCTTC
CDR3: CASSSLAGKGSYNEQFF

J: TRBJ2-1
size: .
V: TRBV28
D: TRBD1
DNA: TGTGCCAGCAGTTTTCCCGCGACAGGGGGAAATGAGCAGTTCTTC
CDR3: CASSFPATGGNEQFF

J: TRBJ1-5
size: .
V: TRBV2
D: TRBD1
DNA: TGTGCCAGCAGTGTTGACAGGGTAGGGAATCAGCCCCAGCATTTT
CDR3: CASSVDRVGNQPQHF

J: TRBJ2-1
size: .
V: TRBV19
D: TRBD1
DNA: TGTGCCACCTCTACTGCAGGGGGCTTGGGCTACAATGAGCAGTTCTTC
CDR3: CATSTAGGLGYNEQFF

J: TRBJ2-2
size: .
V: TRBV19
D: .
DNA: TGTGCCAGTAGTATCTTCTCGGGGAACACCGGGGAGCTGTTTTTT
CDR3: CASSIFSGNTGELFF

J: TRBJ2-6
size: .
V: TRBV19
D: TRBD1
DNA: TGTGCCAGTAGTCGGGACAGCTCTGGGGCCAACGTCCTGACTTTC
CDR3: CASSRDSSGANVLTF

J: TRBJ1-1
size: .
V: TRBV6-1
D: TRBD1
DNA: TGTGCCAGCACGGACAGGGGGACTTTAACTGAAGCTTTCTTT
CDR3: CASTDRGTLTEAFF